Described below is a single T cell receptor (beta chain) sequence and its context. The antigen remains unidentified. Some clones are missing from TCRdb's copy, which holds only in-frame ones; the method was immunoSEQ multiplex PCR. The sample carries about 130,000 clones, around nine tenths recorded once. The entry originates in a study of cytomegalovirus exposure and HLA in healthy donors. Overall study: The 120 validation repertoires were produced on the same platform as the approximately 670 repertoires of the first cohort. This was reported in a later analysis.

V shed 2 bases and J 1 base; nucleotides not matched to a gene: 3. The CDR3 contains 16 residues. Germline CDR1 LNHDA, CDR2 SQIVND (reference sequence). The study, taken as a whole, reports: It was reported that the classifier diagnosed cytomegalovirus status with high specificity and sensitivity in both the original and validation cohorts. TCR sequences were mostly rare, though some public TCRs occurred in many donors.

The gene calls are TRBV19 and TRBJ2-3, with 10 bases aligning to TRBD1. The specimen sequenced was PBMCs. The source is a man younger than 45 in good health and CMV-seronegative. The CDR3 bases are TGTGCCAGTAGTATAATTGGGACAGGGGGCACAGATACGCAGTATTTT. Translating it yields CASSIIGTGGTDTQYF.